The TCR beta chain described here comes from a study of OX40 agonist ivuxolimab in advanced cancers. A remark on this clone: What it recognizes is unknown.

CDR1 GTSNPN and CDR2 SVGIG come from the germline V gene (reference sequence). The CDR3 spans 16 residues. V shed 1 base, J shed 3 bases, and the junction held 5 bases outside the gene matches. Study-level results: Clonal expansion in partial responders at 0.1-3.0 mg/kg ranked among the lowest.

Measured with immunoSEQ multiplex PCR; TCRdb has only the in-frame clones, and not every one. The sample has 20,000 to 25,000 clones, around 80% seen once. The gene calls are TRBV30 and TRBJ2-1; 11 nucleotides match TRBD2. The TCR comes from an adult with an advanced solid tumor such as melanoma, head and neck, liver or kidney cancer. Material: CD4+ or CD8+ T cells sorted from blood, obtained in a trial of the OX40 agonist ivuxolimab. CDR3 nucleotides: TGTGCCTGGAGTGACGGGACTAGCGGCCTCTACAATGAGCAGTTCTTC. Amino acids: CAWSDGTSGLYNEQFF.